This is a list of T cell receptor beta chains from one sample in a study of shared clonotypes between healthy human individuals. Some clones are missing from TCRdb's copy, which holds only in-frame ones; the method was immunoSEQ multiplex PCR. Seen here are a few hundred thousand clones, approximately 97% observed once, and the top ten hold around 0.058%. Source material: naive CD4+ T cells sorted from blood. The receptors were sampled from a woman aged 25 to 39 in good health. The CDR3 runs from the conserved cysteine through the conserved F or W. D genes are given only for firm matches. Only some rows state a clone size, as once, few, many or a class for expanded clones.

d_call: .; cdr3_length: 14; clone_size: .; v_call: TRBV5-1; j_call: TRBJ2-3; cdr3_nt: TGCGCCAGCAGCGCCGGGACCGCTACAGATACGCAGTATTTT; cdr3_aa: CASSAGTATDTQYF
d_call: .; cdr3_length: 13; clone_size: .; v_call: TRBV9; j_call: TRBJ2-3; cdr3_nt: TGTGCCAGCAGCGTAGTGGGGTCAGATACGCAGTATTTT; cdr3_aa: CASSVVGSDTQYF
d_call: TRBD1; cdr3_length: 15; clone_size: .; v_call: TRBV2; j_call: TRBJ1-5; cdr3_nt: TGTGCCAGCAAATGGAAGGGGGCCGTAAATCAGCCCCAGCATTTT; cdr3_aa: CASKWKGAVNQPQHF
d_call: TRBD1; cdr3_length: 14; clone_size: .; v_call: TRBV18; j_call: TRBJ2-7; cdr3_nt: TGTGCCAGCTCAGAACAGGGGCGTGGGTCCGAGCAGTACTTC; cdr3_aa: CASSEQGRGSEQYF
d_call: TRBD2; cdr3_length: 16; clone_size: .; v_call: TRBV28; j_call: TRBJ2-1; cdr3_nt: TGTGCCAGCAGTTTATTCCTAGCGGGGATGGGAAATGAGCAGTTCTTC; cdr3_aa: CASSLFLAGMGNEQFF
d_call: .; cdr3_length: 12; clone_size: .; v_call: TRBV5-6; j_call: TRBJ2-1; cdr3_nt: TGTGCCAGCAGAAACAGGTACAATGAGCAGTTCTTC; cdr3_aa: CASRNRYNEQFF
d_call: .; cdr3_length: 18; clone_size: .; v_call: TRBV21-1; j_call: TRBJ1-2; cdr3_nt: TGTGCCAGCAGCAAAGAGTGGGAAAGGCGGACAGGGCGCGGTGGCTACACCTTC; cdr3_aa: CASSKEWERRTGRGGYTF
d_call: .; cdr3_length: 12; clone_size: once; v_call: TRBV6-5; j_call: TRBJ1-2; cdr3_nt: TGTGCCAGCAGCCCGGGCGGGGGGGGCTACACCTTC; cdr3_aa: CASSPGGGGYTF
d_call: .; cdr3_length: 17; clone_size: .; v_call: TRBV19; j_call: TRBJ1-5; cdr3_nt: TGTGCCAGTAGTGGCGCCGGGCTCGGAGTGGGCAATCAGCCCCAGCATTTT; cdr3_aa: CASSGAGLGVGNQPQHF
d_call: .; cdr3_length: 15; clone_size: .; v_call: TRBV11-2; j_call: TRBJ2-2; cdr3_nt: TGTGCCAGCAGGGTGGGGCTCCTCAACACCGGGGAGCTGTTTTTT; cdr3_aa: CASRVGLLNTGELFF
d_call: .; cdr3_length: 16; clone_size: .; v_call: TRBV11-2; j_call: TRBJ1-1; cdr3_nt: TGTGCCAGCAGCTTAGTAAGGGGTAGGTCGAACACTGAAGCTTTCTTT; cdr3_aa: CASSLVRGRSNTEAFF
d_call: .; cdr3_length: 12; clone_size: .; v_call: TRBV11-1; j_call: TRBJ1-2; cdr3_nt: TGTGCCAGCAGCGCCCAGAGTTATGGCTACACCTTC; cdr3_aa: CASSAQSYGYTF
d_call: TRBD2; cdr3_length: 15; clone_size: .; v_call: TRBV5-1; j_call: TRBJ2-5; cdr3_nt: TGCGCCAGCAGAGTTAGCGGGAGCCCTCAAGAGACCCAGTACTTC; cdr3_aa: CASRVSGSPQETQYF
d_call: .; cdr3_length: 12; clone_size: .; v_call: TRBV7-2; j_call: TRBJ2-3; cdr3_nt: TGTGCCAGCAGCCCGACAGGAGTTACGCAGTATTTT; cdr3_aa: CASSPTGVTQYF
d_call: .; cdr3_length: 15; clone_size: .; v_call: TRBV5-1; j_call: TRBJ2-2; cdr3_nt: TGCGCCAGCAGCTTTCTTGACGCCCAGACCGGGGAGCTGTTTTTT; cdr3_aa: CASSFLDAQTGELFF
d_call: .; cdr3_length: 12; clone_size: .; v_call: TRBV13; j_call: TRBJ2-1; cdr3_nt: TGTGCCAGCAGCTTAGGGTACAATGAGCAGTTCTTC; cdr3_aa: CASSLGYNEQFF
d_call: TRBD2; cdr3_length: 14; clone_size: .; v_call: TRBV2; j_call: TRBJ2-2; cdr3_nt: TGTGCCAGCAGTGGAGCGGGAGTCACCGGGGAGCTGTTTTTT; cdr3_aa: CASSGAGVTGELFF
d_call: TRBD1; cdr3_length: 14; clone_size: .; v_call: TRBV28; j_call: TRBJ1-5; cdr3_nt: TGTGCCAGCACCGGGACAGTTCGCAATCAGCCCCAGCATTTT; cdr3_aa: CASTGTVRNQPQHF
d_call: .; cdr3_length: 13; clone_size: .; v_call: TRBV28; j_call: TRBJ1-2; cdr3_nt: TGTGCCAGCCATAAAGGGACGGCTTTTGGCTACACCTTC; cdr3_aa: CASHKGTAFGYTF
d_call: TRBD1; cdr3_length: 15; clone_size: .; v_call: TRBV6-6; j_call: TRBJ1-1; cdr3_nt: TGTGCCAGCAGTTACTCGGCAGGGGGGAACACTGAAGCTTTCTTT; cdr3_aa: CASSYSAGGNTEAFF
d_call: TRBD2; cdr3_length: 15; clone_size: .; v_call: TRBV5-1; j_call: TRBJ2-1; cdr3_nt: TGCGCCAGCACCGAGAGCGGGAGGGCCATTAATGAGCAGTTCTTC; cdr3_aa: CASTESGRAINEQFF
d_call: TRBD1; cdr3_length: 15; clone_size: .; v_call: TRBV6-1; j_call: TRBJ1-5; cdr3_nt: TGTGCCAGCAGTGAATTGGGACAGGGCGATCAGCCCCAGCATTTT; cdr3_aa: CASSELGQGDQPQHF
d_call: TRBD2; cdr3_length: 16; clone_size: .; v_call: TRBV18; j_call: TRBJ2-5; cdr3_nt: TGTGCCAGCTCACCACGGGCAGCGGGGAACCAAGAGACCCAGTACTTC; cdr3_aa: CASSPRAAGNQETQYF
d_call: .; cdr3_length: 13; clone_size: .; v_call: TRBV2; j_call: TRBJ2-6; cdr3_nt: TGTGCCAGCCAAAACTCTGGGGCCAACGTCCTGACTTTC; cdr3_aa: CASQNSGANVLTF
d_call: .; cdr3_length: 15; clone_size: .; v_call: TRBV29-1; j_call: TRBJ1-5; cdr3_nt: TGCACACGACCTATTAAGGGGGATAGCAATCAGCCCCAGCATTTT; cdr3_aa: CTRPIKGDSNQPQHF
d_call: TRBD1; cdr3_length: 16; clone_size: .; v_call: TRBV10-2; j_call: TRBJ2-2; cdr3_nt: TGCGCCAGTGGGGGCCTAACAGGGGCGAACACCGGGGAGCTGTTTTTT; cdr3_aa: CASGGLTGANTGELFF
d_call: TRBD2; cdr3_length: 15; clone_size: .; v_call: TRBV19; j_call: TRBJ2-1; cdr3_nt: TGTGCCAGTAGTATGGGGACTAGCGGGTCCAATGAGCAGTTCTTC; cdr3_aa: CASSMGTSGSNEQFF
d_call: .; cdr3_length: 13; clone_size: .; v_call: TRBV18; j_call: TRBJ2-7; cdr3_nt: TGTGCCAGCTCCTGGGGGGATGATTACGAGCAGTACTTC; cdr3_aa: CASSWGDDYEQYF
d_call: .; cdr3_length: 15; clone_size: once; v_call: TRBV5-1; j_call: TRBJ1-1; cdr3_nt: TGCGCCAGCAGCTGGTTAGGTATAATGAACACTGAAGCTTTCTTT; cdr3_aa: CASSWLGIMNTEAFF
d_call: .; cdr3_length: 16; clone_size: .; v_call: TRBV5-6; j_call: TRBJ1-1; cdr3_nt: TGTGCCAGCACCGGGTCCGATTCCAGAAAGAACACTGAAGCTTTCTTT; cdr3_aa: CASTGSDSRKNTEAFF
d_call: .; cdr3_length: 14; clone_size: .; v_call: TRBV28; j_call: TRBJ2-7; cdr3_nt: TGTGCCAGCAGACTCGGACTGTTCTCCTACGAGCAGTACTTC; cdr3_aa: CASRLGLFSYEQYF
d_call: .; cdr3_length: 15; clone_size: .; v_call: TRBV10-3; j_call: TRBJ2-7; cdr3_nt: TGTGCCACGACACCCCGTGGGGCCGACCCCTACGAGCAGTACTTC; cdr3_aa: CATTPRGADPYEQYF
d_call: .; cdr3_length: 16; clone_size: .; v_call: TRBV7-6; j_call: TRBJ2-2; cdr3_nt: TGTGCCAGCAGCTTATCAAGTTCGGGAACCACCGGGGAGCTGTTTTTT; cdr3_aa: CASSLSSSGTTGELFF